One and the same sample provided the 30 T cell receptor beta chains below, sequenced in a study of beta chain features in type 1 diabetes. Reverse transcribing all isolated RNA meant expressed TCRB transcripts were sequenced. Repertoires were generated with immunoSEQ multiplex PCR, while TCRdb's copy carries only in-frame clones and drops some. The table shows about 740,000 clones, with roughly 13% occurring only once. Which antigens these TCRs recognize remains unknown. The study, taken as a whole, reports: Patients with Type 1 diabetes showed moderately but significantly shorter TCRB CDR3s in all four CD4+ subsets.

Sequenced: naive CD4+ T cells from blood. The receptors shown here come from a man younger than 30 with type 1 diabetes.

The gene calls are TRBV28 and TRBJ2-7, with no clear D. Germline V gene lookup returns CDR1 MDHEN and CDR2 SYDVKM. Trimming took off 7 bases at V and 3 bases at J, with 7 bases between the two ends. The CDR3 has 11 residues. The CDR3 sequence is CASKGFYEQYF. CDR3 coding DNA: TGTGCCAGCAAAGGGTTCTACGAGCAGTACTTC.

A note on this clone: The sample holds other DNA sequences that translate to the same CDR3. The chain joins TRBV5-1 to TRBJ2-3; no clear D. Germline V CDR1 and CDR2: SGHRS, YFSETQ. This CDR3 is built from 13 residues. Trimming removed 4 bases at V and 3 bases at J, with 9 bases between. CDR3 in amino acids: CASSLVGTDTQYF. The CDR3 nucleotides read TGCGCCAGCAGCCTTGTAGGTACAGATACGCAGTATTTT. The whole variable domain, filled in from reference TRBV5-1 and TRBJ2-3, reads KAGVTQTPRYLIKTRGQQVTLSCSPISGHRSVSWYQQTPGQGLQFLFEYFSETQRNKGNFPGRFSGRQFSNSRSEMNVSTLELGDSALYLCASSLVGTDTQYFGPGTRLTVL.

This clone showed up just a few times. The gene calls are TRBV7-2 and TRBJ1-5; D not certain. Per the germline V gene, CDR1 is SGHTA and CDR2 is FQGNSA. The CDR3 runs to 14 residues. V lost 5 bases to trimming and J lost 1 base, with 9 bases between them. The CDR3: CASSAYMSNQPQHF. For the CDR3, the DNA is TGTGCCAGCAGCGCCTACATGAGCAATCAGCCCCAGCATTTT.

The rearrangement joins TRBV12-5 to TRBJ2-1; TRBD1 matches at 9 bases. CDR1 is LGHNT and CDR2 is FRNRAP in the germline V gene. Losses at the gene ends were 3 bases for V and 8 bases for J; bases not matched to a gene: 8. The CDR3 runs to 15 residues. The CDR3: CASGLPPGQGYEQFF. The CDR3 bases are TGTGCTAGTGGTTTACCGCCGGGACAGGGCTATGAGCAGTTCTTC.

The DNA for the CDR3 is TGCGCCAGCAGCCCCAGGACTCTTACTGGCACAGATACGCAGTATTTT. Amino acid sequence: CASSPRTLTGTDTQYF. The rearrangement uses TRBV5-1 and TRBJ2-3; possible D gene TRBD2, 5 bases. This CDR3 comprises 16 residues. The germline V and J ends were trimmed by 4 bases and 1 base, with 16 bases remaining between them. The germline V gene encodes CDR1 SGHRS and CDR2 YFSETQ.

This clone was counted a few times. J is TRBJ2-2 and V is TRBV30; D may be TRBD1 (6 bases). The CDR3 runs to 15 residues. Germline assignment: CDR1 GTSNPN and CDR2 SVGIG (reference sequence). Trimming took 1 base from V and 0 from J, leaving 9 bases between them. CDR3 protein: CAWSETGSNTGELFF. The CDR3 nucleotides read TGTGCCTGGAGTGAGACAGGTTCGAACACCGGGGAGCTGTTTTTT.

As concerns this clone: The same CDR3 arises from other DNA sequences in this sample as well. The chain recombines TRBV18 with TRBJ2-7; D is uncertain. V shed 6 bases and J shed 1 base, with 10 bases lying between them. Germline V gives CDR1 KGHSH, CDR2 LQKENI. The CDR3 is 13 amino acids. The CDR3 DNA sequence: TGTGCCAGCTCCCCCGGGTTGTCCTACGAGCAGTACTTC. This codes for CASSPGLSYEQYF. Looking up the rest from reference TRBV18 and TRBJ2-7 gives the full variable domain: NAGVMQNPRHLVRRRGQEARLRCSPMKGHSHVYWYRQLPEEGLKFMVYLQKENIIDESGMPKERFSAEFPKEGPSILRIQQVVRGDSAAYFCASSPGLSYEQYFGPGTRLTVT.

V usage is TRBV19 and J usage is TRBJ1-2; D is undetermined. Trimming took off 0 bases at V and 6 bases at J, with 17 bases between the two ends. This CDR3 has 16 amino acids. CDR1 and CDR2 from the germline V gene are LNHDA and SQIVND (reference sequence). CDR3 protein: CASSIDLFGVAHGYTF. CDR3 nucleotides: TGTGCCAGTAGTATAGATCTATTCGGGGTTGCCCATGGCTACACCTTC.

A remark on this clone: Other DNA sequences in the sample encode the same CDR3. The CDR3: CASSFLGEETQYF. The CDR3 region has the DNA TGTGCCAGCAGCTTTTTGGGGGAAGAGACCCAGTACTTC. V is TRBV5-4 and J is TRBJ2-5; D tentatively reads TRBD1 or TRBD2 (5 bases each). The CDR3 sequence is 13 residues long. Trimming shortened V by 2 bases and J by 3 bases, and 8 bases separated the two germline ends. The germline gives CDR1 SGHNT, CDR2 YYREEE (reference sequence).

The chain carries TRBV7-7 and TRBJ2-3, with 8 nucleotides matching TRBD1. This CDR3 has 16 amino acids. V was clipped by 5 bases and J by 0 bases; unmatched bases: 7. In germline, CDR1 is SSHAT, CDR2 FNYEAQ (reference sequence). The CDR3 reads CASSPQGAVSTDTQYF. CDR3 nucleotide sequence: TGTGCCAGCAGCCCTCAGGGGGCGGTGAGCACAGATACGCAGTATTTT. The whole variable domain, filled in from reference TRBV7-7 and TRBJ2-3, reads GAGVSQSPRYKVTKRGQDVTLRCDPISSHATLYWYQQALGQGPEFLTYFNYEAQPDKSGLPSDRFSAERPEGSISTLTIQRTEQRDSAMYRCASSPQGAVSTDTQYFGPGTRLTVL.

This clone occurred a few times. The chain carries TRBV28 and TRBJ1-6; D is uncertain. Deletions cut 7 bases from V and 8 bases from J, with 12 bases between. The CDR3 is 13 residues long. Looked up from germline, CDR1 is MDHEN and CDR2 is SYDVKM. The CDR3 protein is CASKGRVDSPLHF. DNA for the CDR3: TGTGCCAGCAAGGGAAGGGTGGATTCACCCCTCCACTTT.

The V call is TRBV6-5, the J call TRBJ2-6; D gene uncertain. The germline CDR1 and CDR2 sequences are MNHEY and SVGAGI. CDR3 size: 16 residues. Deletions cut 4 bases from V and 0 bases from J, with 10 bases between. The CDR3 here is CASSSPLDSGANVLTF. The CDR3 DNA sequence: TGTGCCAGCAGTTCACCTTTAGACTCTGGGGCCAACGTCCTGACTTTC.

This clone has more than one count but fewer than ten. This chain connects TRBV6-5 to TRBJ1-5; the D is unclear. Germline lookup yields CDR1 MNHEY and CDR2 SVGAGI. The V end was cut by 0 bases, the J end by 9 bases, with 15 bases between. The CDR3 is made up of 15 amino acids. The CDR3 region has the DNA TGTGCCAGCAGTTACTCTCGGACCTCTCCTTTGCCCCAGCATTTT. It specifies CASSYSRTSPLPQHF.

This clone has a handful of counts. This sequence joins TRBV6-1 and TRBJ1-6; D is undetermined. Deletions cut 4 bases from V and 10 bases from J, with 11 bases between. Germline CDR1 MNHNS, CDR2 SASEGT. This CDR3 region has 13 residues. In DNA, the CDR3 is TGTGCCAGCAGTGCCGAATTATCCTCACCCCTCCACTTT. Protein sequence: CASSAELSSPLHF.

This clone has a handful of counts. The chain's CDR3 is CASSVPGTNYEQYF. The DNA of the CDR3 is TGTGCCAGCAGCGTTCCCGGGACCAACTACGAGCAGTACTTC. V is TRBV4-2 and J is TRBJ2-7, with D perhaps matching TRBD1 or TRBD2 (5 bases each). V was cut by 5 bases and J by 3 bases, with 14 bases left in between. Germline loops: CDR1 LGHNA, CDR2 YNFKEQ. This CDR3 region has 14 residues.

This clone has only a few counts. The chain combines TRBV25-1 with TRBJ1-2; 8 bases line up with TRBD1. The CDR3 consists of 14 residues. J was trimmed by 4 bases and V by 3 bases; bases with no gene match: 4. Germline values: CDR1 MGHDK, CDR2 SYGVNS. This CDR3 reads CASSDRQGSYGYTF. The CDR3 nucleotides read TGTGCCAGCAGTGATCGACAGGGGAGCTATGGCTACACCTTC.

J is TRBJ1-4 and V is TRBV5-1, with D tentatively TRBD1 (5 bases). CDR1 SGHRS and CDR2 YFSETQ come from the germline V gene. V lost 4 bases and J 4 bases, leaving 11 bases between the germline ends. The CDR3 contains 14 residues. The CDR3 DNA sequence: TGCGCCAGCAGCCCAGACAGCTATAATGAAAAACTGTTTTTT. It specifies CASSPDSYNEKLFF. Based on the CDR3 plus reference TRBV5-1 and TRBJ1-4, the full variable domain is KAGVTQTPRYLIKTRGQQVTLSCSPISGHRSVSWYQQTPGQGLQFLFEYFSETQRNKGNFPGRFSGRQFSNSRSEMNVSTLELGDSALYLCASSPDSYNEKLFFGSGTQLSVL.

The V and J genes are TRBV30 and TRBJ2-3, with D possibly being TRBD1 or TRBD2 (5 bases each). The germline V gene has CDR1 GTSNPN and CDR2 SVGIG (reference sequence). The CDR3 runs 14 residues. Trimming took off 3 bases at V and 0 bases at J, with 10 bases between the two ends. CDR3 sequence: CAWSDGASTDTQYF. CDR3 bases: TGTGCCTGGAGCGACGGGGCTAGCACAGATACGCAGTATTTT.

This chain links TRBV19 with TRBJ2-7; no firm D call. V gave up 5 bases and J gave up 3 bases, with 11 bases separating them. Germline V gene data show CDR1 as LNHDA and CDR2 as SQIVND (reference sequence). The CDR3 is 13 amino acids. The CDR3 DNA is TGTGCCAGTAGTCTTGAGAACAGCTACGAGCAGTACTTC. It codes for CASSLENSYEQYF.

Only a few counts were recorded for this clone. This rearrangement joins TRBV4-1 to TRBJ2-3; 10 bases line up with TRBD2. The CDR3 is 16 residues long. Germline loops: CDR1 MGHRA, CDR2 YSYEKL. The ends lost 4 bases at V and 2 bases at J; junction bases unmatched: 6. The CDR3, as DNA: TGCGCCAGCAGCCTGGGACTAGCGCAGTACACAGATACGCAGTATTTT. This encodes CASSLGLAQYTDTQYF.

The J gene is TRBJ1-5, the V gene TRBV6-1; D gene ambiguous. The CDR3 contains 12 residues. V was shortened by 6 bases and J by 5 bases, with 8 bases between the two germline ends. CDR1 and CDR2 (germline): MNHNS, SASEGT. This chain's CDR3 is CASRDQDQPQHF. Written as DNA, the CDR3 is TGTGCCAGCAGGGACCAAGATCAGCCCCAGCATTTT.

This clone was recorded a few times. CDR3 loop: CASSGNPQETQYF. CDR3 bases: TGTGCCAGCAGTGGTAATCCCCAAGAGACCCAGTACTTC. The gene calls are TRBV6-4 and TRBJ2-5, with no clear D. The CDR3 is made up of 13 amino acids. Looked up from germline, CDR1 is MRHNA and CDR2 is SNTAGT. V lost 4 bases and J 1 base, leaving 7 bases between the germline ends.

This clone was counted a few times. The CDR3 DNA reads as TGTGCCAGCAGTGTCCACACAGATACGCAGTATTTT. Its translation: CASSVHTDTQYF. This chain links TRBV6-1 with TRBJ2-3; the D is unclear. Between the trimmed V and J ends, which lost 4 bases and 2 bases, there was a span of 4 bases. This CDR3 is 12 amino acids long. Germline V gives CDR1 MNHNS, CDR2 SASEGT.

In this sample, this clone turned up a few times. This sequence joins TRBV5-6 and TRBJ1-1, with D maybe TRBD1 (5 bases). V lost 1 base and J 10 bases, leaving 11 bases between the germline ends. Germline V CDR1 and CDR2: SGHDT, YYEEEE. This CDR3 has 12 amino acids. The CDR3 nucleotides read TGTGCCAGCAGCTTGACGGGGACGGGAGCTTTCTTT. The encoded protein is CASSLTGTGAFF.

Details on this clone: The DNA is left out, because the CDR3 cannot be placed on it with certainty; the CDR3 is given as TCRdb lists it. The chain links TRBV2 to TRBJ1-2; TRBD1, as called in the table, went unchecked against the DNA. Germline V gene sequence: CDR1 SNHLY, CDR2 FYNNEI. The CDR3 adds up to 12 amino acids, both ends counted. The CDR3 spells CASSVGQGSLTF.

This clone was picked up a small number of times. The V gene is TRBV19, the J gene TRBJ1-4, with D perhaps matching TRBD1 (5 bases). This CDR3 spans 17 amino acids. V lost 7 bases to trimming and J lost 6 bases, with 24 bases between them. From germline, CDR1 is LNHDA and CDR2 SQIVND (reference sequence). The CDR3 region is CASNPDFRAGEDEKLFF. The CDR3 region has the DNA TGTGCCAGTAATCCAGATTTCAGGGCCGGCGAGGATGAAAAACTGTTTTTT. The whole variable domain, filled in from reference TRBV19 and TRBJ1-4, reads DGGITQSPKYLFRKEGQNVTLSCEQNLNHDAMYWYRQDPGQGLRLIYYSQIVNDFQKGDIAEGYSVSREKKESFPLTVTSAQKNPTAFYLCASNPDFRAGEDEKLFFGSGTQLSVL.

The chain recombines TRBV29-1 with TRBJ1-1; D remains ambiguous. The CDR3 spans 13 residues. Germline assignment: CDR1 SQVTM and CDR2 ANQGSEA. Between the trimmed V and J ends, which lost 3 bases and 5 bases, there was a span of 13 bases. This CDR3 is CSVDESAGTEAFF. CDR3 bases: TGCAGCGTTGACGAGTCAGCCGGAACTGAAGCTTTCTTT.

DNA for the CDR3: TGTGCCAGCAGCTTAGCAGGGAACACCGGGGAGCTGTTTTTT. Its protein product is CASSLAGNTGELFF. This chain links TRBV11-2 with TRBJ2-2; D uncertain. Trimming cost V 1 base and J 1 base, with 4 bases left between them. Per the germline V gene, CDR1 is SGHAT and CDR2 is FQNNGV. This CDR3 comprises 14 residues.

Here the CDR3 reads CASRRQVRTLNTEAFF. Written as DNA, the CDR3 is TGTGCCAGCAGGCGGCAGGTTCGTACCTTGAACACTGAAGCTTTCTTT. The chain couples TRBV27 to TRBJ1-1; D unclear. This CDR3 region has 16 residues. Germline CDR1 and CDR2: MNHEY and SMNVEV (reference sequence). Between the trimmed V and J ends, which lost 6 bases and 0 bases, there was a span of 17 bases.

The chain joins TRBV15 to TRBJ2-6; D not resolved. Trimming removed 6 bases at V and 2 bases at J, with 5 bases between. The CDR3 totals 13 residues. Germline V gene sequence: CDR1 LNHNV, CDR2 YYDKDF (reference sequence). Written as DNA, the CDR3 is TGTGCCACCAGTTTCGCTGGGGCCAACGTCCTGACTTTC. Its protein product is CATSFAGANVLTF.